The 7 T cell receptor beta chains below all came from one sample that was sequenced in a study of graft-versus-host responses after intestinal transplantation. Repertoires were generated with immunoSEQ multiplex PCR, while TCRdb's copy carries only in-frame clones and drops some. This sample has fewer than 25,000 clones, with more than 40% found just once. Sequenced here: alloreactive CD4+ T cells from a mixed lymphocyte reaction culture, sampled before intestinal transplant. Indicated subset: CFSE-low proliferating T cells sorted from approximately 6-day pre-transplant mixed lymphocyte reaction (GvH or HvG direction). The receptors originated from a human patient who received an intestinal transplant.

This clone was counted a single time. The V gene is TRBV7-3, the J gene TRBJ2-5; tentatively, D is TRBD1 (6 bases). Looked up from germline, CDR1 is SGHTA and CDR2 is FQGTGA. V was pared by 8 bases and J by 1 base, with 11 bases between. The CDR3 length is 13 residues. The CDR3 region has the DNA TGTGCCAGCGGCTCCAGGGGCCAAGAGACCCAGTACTTC. It codes for CASGSRGQETQYF. The complete variable domain, with remaining parts taken from reference TRBV7-3 and TRBJ2-5, reads GAGVSQTPSNKVTEKGKYVELRCDPISGHTALYWYRQSLGQGPEFLIYFQGTGAADDSGLPNDRFFAVRPEGSVSTLKIQRTERGDSAVYLCASGSRGQETQYFGPGTRLLVL.

The chain joins TRBV5-4 to TRBJ2-5; TRBD2 matches at 9 bases. Per germline, CDR1 SGHNT and CDR2 YYREEE (reference sequence). The CDR3 is 16 residues long. Trimming took 0 bases from V and 5 from J; bases not matched to a gene: 8. The CDR3 DNA reads TGTGCCAGCAGCTTGGAGCGGGCGGGGGGGTCGGAGACCCAGTACTTC. Protein product: CASSLERAGGSETQYF.

In its sample, this clone was seen a few times. Distinct nucleotide sequences in the sample also encode this CDR3. The chain combines TRBV5-1 with TRBJ1-1, with a possible D match to TRBD1 (5 bases). CDR3 length equals 13 residues. The V gene lost 2 bases and the J gene lost 3 bases, with 8 bases spanning the gap. Germline V gene sequence: CDR1 SGHRS, CDR2 YFSETQ. DNA of the CDR3: TGCGCCAGCAGCTTAACGGGGGACACTGAAGCTTTCTTT. Its translation: CASSLTGDTEAFF.

The V and J genes are TRBV5-6 and TRBJ1-2; 11 bases line up with TRBD1. The V and J ends lost 4 bases and 2 bases, in that order; junction bases with no gene match: 4. The CDR3 is 15 residues long. The germline gives CDR1 SGHDT, CDR2 YYEEEE. DNA of the CDR3: TGTGCCAGCAGCCTCAGGACAGGGGGCAACTATGGCTACACCTTC. Amino acids: CASSLRTGGNYGYTF. The variable domain in full, completed from reference TRBV5-6 and TRBJ1-2, reads DAGVTQSPTHLIKTRGQQVTLRCSPKSGHDTVSWYQQALGQGPQFIFQYYEEEERQRGNFPDRFSGHQFPNYSSELNVNALLLGDSALYLCASSLRTGGNYGYTFGSGTRLTVV.

About this clone itself: Additional DNA sequences in this sample encode the identical CDR3. The chain couples TRBV4-1 to TRBJ2-6; TRBD1 aligns across 11 bases. This CDR3 contains 20 residues. J was trimmed by 1 base and V by 0 bases; bases with no gene match: 8. CDR1 and CDR2 (germline): MGHRA, YSYEKL. CDR3 bases: TGCGCCAGCAGCCAAGATCGGACCGGGACAGGGGGTTCTGGGGCCAACGTCCTGACTTTC. Translation gives CASSQDRTGTGGSGANVLTF.

The chain carries TRBV6-1 and TRBJ1-2; TRBD1 is a possible D gene (5 bases). The germline gives CDR1 MNHNS, CDR2 SASEGT. This CDR3 is built from 12 residues. Deletions cut 6 bases from V and 4 bases from J, with 9 bases between. Here the CDR3 reads CASSQGAYGYTF. CDR3 sequence (DNA): TGTGCCAGCAGCCAAGGGGCCTATGGCTACACCTTC.

The chain couples TRBV6-5 to TRBJ2-3; possibly TRBD2 for D (7 bases). Trimming stripped 7 bases from V and 3 bases from J, with 17 bases between. Germline values: CDR1 MNHEY, CDR2 SVGAGI. This CDR3 has 15 residues. The CDR3 DNA follows: TGTGCCAGCACCTGGGGGGGCGCGGGGACAGATACGCAGTATTTT. Translation gives CASTWGGAGTDTQYF.